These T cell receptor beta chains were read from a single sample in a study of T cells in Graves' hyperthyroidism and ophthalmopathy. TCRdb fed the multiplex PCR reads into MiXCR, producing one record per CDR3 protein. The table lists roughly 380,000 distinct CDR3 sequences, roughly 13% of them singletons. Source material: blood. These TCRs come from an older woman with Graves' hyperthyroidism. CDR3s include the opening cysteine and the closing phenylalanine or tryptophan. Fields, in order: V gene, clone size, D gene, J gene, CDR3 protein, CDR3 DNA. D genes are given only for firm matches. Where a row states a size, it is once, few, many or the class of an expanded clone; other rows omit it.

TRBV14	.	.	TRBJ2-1	CASSQVPGVVEQFF	TGTGCCAGCAGCCAAGTGCCGGGAGTAGTTGAGCAGTTCTTC
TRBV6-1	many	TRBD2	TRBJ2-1	CASTPPSGTYNEQFF	TGTGCCAGTACTCCGCCTAGCGGGACGTACAATGAGCAGTTCTTC
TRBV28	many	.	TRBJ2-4	CATRDGGANIQYF	TGTGCCACCCGTGACGGGGGTGCAAACATTCAGTACTTC
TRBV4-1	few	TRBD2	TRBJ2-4	CASSQGGGRATGTKNIQYF	TGCGCCAGCAGCCAAGGAGGCGGGAGGGCCACGGGGACCAAAAACATTCAGTACTTC
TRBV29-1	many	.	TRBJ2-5	CSVARNQETQYF	TGCAGCGTTGCCCGGAATCAAGAGACCCAGTACTTC
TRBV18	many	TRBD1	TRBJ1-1	CASSPWSGQGGVEAFF	TGTGCCAGCTCACCTTGGTCAGGACAGGGGGGTGTTGAAGCTTTCTTT
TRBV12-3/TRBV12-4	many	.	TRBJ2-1	CASSPLFNEQFF	TGTGCCAGCAGTCCGCTTTTCAATGAGCAGTTCTTC
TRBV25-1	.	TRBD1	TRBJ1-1	CASSESGPGGTEAFF	TGTGCCAGCAGTGAATCGGGTCCAGGGGGTACTGAAGCTTTCTTT
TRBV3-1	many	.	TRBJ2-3	CASSLVEGDTQYF	TGTGCCAGCAGCCTCGTAGAGGGAGATACGCAGTATTTT
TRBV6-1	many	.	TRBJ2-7	CASSLSRVSYEQYF	TGTGCCAGCAGTTTATCGCGGGTCTCCTACGAGCAGTACTTC
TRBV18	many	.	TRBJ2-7	CASSLDAGEQYF	TGTGCCAGCTCACTGGACGCGGGCGAGCAGTACTTC
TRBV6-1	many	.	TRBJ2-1	CASSEGSLYNEQFF	TGTGCCAGCAGTGAAGGGTCACTATACAATGAGCAGTTCTTC
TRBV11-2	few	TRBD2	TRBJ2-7	CASSLRLAGGSNEQYF	TGTGCCAGCAGCCTAAGACTAGCGGGAGGGTCGAACGAGCAGTACTTC
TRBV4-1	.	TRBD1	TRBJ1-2	CASSQPPGQGANNYGYTF	TGCGCCAGCAGCCAACCCCCGGGACAGGGGGCGAATAACTATGGCTACACCTTC
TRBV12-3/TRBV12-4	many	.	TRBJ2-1	CASGRWGRNEQFF	TGTGCCAGCGGGAGATGGGGGCGAAATGAGCAGTTCTTC
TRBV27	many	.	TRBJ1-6	CASSLETDSPLHF	TGTGCCAGCAGTTTAGAGACAGATTCACCCCTCCACTTT
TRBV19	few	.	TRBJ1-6	CASSMMSGQHNSPLHF	TGTGCCAGTAGTATGATGTCGGGACAACATAATTCACCCCTCCACTTT
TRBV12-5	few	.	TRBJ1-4	CASGSGFGGNEKLFF	TGTGCTAGTGGTTCGGGATTTGGGGGTAATGAAAAACTGTTTTTT
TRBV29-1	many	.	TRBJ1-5	CSVEVDGSNQPQHF	TGCAGCGTTGAAGTGGACGGTAGCAATCAGCCCCAGCATTTT
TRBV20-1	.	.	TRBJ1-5	CSARGGYSNQPQHF	TGCAGTGCTAGAGGGGGTTATAGCAATCAGCCCCAGCATTTT
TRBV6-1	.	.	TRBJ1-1	CASSPGPGVRDTEAFF	TGTGCCAGCAGCCCCGGGCCAGGGGTCCGTGACACTGAAGCTTTCTTT
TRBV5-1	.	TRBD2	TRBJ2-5	CASSLAYAGGEQETQYF	TGCGCCAGCAGCTTGGCCTACGCGGGAGGGGAACAAGAGACCCAGTACTTC
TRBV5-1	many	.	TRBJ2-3	CASSSDSSFTDTQYF	TGCGCCAGCAGCTCGGACAGCTCTTTCACAGATACGCAGTATTTT
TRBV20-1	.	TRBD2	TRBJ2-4	CSAREASGREAKNIQYF	TGCAGTGCTAGAGAGGCTAGCGGGAGGGAGGCCAAAAACATTCAGTACTTC
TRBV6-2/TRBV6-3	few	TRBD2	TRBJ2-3	CASSYLPGLAGGTDTQYF	TGTGCCAGCAGTTACCTACCTGGACTAGCGGGAGGTACAGATACGCAGTATTTT
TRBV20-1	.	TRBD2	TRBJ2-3	CSARIGGGDTQYF	TGCAGTGCTAGAATCGGCGGGGGAGATACGCAGTATTTT
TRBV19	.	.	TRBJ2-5	CASKGYQETQYF	TGTGCCAGTAAAGGGTACCAAGAGACCCAGTACTTC
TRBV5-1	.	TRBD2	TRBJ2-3	CASSLAGDHTDTQYF	TGCGCCAGCAGCCTAGCGGGAGACCACACAGATACGCAGTATTTT
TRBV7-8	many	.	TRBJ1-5	CASSFGVWPQHF	TGTGCCAGCAGCTTCGGGGTTTGGCCCCAGCATTTT
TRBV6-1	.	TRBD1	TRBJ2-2	CASNRGETGELFF	TGTGCCAGCAACAGGGGGGAGACCGGGGAGCTGTTTTTT
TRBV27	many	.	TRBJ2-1	CASSLGSVSSYNEQFF	TGTGCCAGCAGTTTAGGTTCGGTTAGCTCCTACAATGAGCAGTTCTTC
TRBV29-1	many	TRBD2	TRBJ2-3	CSTTSGSTDTQYF	TGCAGCACGACTAGCGGGAGCACAGATACGCAGTATTTT
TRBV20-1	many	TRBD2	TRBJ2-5	CSAMERGTGETQYF	TGCAGTGCTATGGAGCGGGGCACCGGAGAGACCCAGTACTTC
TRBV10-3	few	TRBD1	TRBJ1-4	CAISNPGQGTANEKLFF	TGTGCCATCAGTAACCCGGGACAGGGCACGGCTAATGAAAAACTGTTTTTT
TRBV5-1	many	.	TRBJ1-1	CASSPAASGYTEAFF	TGCGCCAGCAGCCCAGCCGCGTCGGGGTACACTGAAGCTTTCTTT
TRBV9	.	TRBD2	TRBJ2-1	CASSHPTSGREGYNEQFF	TGTGCCAGCAGCCACCCTACTAGCGGGAGGGAAGGATACAATGAGCAGTTCTTC
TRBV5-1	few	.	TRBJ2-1	CASRPRPLNNEQFF	TGCGCCAGCAGGCCCCGCCCGCTCAACAATGAGCAGTTCTTC
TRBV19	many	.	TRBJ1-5	CASHWGGGNQPQHF	TGTGCCAGTCATTGGGGGGGAGGGAATCAGCCCCAGCATTTT
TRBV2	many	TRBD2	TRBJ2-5	CASSLGRSVETQYF	TGTGCCAGCAGTCTCGGGAGGTCGGTGGAGACCCAGTACTTC
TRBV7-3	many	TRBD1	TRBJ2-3	CASISSRTGRTDTQYF	TGTGCCAGCATCTCTTCCCGGACAGGGAGAACAGATACGCAGTATTTT
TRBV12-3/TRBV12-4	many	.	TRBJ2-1	CASRAPLGSYNEQFF	TGTGCCAGCAGGGCCCCCCTTGGGTCCTACAATGAGCAGTTCTTC
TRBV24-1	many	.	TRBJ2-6	CATRPRDASSGANVLTF	TGTGCCACCAGACCCCGGGACGCCAGCTCTGGGGCCAACGTCCTGACTTTC